This T cell receptor beta chain originates from a study of blood T cell repertoires in COVID-19. Study background: There were acute and convalescent COVID-19 samples, and they came from the United States, Italy and Spain. Sources were T cells, B-cell-depleted T cells, or PBMCs; the material itself was cDNA or gDNA.

CDR1 is SEHNR, CDR2 FQNEAQ, per germline (reference sequence). The CDR3 spans 12 residues. Trimming left V 2 bases short and J 8 bases short, with 8 bases between. Original methodology: Estimated nucleated cell counts came from reference gene primer amplification. The repertoire was sequenced with immunoSEQ multiplex PCR; TCRdb's copy has only in-frame clones and lacks some. V and J calls and clone size come straight from that table; D and trimming were deduced from the DNA. The sample consists of around 300,000 clones, approximately 85% of them appearing once. The origin of this receptor is a human donor in a cohort sampled during active COVID-19. The sample taken for sequencing was peripheral blood. The genes are TRBV7-9 and TRBJ2-3, with D maybe TRBD2 (6 bases). CDR3 protein: CASSLSGGTQYF. Here the CDR3 DNA reads TGTGCCAGCAGCTTATCCGGGGGTACGCAGTATTTT.